This T cell receptor beta chain was documented in a study of CD8 T cells in Susac syndrome. The germline V gene encodes CDR1 DFQATT and CDR2 SNEGSKA (reference sequence). The CDR3 has 14 residues. After removal of 5 bases from V and 4 bases from J, the junction contained 9 bases not matched to a gene. RNA in amounts of roughly 0.5 to 1 ug was reverse transcribed with random hexamers. The immunoSEQ assay covered 54 Vbeta and 13 Jbeta segments for CDR3. Via MiXCR, TCRdb re-called the immunoSEQ multiplex PCR reads, giving one row per CDR3 protein. The sample holds about 90,000 distinct CDR3 sequences; roughly 96% are singletons and the top ten take approximately 0.62%.

V is TRBV20-1 and J is TRBJ2-5; the match to TRBD2 covers 8 bases. Sequencing was performed on CD8+ T cells from PBMCs. This receptor was identified in a human donor with Susac syndrome. The CDR3 here is CSALSGDPSETQYF. The CDR3 region has the DNA TGCAGTGCTCTTAGCGGGGACCCATCAGAGACCCAGTACTTC.